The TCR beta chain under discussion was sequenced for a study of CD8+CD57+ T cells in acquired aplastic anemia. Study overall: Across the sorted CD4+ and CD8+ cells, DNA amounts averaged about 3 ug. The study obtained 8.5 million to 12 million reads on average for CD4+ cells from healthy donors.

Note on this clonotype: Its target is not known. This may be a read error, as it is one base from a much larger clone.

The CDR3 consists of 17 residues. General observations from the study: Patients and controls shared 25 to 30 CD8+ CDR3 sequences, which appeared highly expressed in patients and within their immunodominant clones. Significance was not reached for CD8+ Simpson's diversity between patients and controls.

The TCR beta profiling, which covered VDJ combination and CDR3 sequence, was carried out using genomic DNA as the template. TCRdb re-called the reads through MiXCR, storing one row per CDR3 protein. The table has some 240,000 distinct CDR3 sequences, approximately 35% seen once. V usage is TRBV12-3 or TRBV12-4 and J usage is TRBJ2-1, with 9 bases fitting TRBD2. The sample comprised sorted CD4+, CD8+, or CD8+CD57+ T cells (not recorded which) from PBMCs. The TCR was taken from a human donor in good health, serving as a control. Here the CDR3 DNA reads TGTGCCAGCAGTTTGGTTAGCGGGGGCTTCTCCTACAATGAGCGGTTCTTC. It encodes CASSLVSGGFSYNERFF.